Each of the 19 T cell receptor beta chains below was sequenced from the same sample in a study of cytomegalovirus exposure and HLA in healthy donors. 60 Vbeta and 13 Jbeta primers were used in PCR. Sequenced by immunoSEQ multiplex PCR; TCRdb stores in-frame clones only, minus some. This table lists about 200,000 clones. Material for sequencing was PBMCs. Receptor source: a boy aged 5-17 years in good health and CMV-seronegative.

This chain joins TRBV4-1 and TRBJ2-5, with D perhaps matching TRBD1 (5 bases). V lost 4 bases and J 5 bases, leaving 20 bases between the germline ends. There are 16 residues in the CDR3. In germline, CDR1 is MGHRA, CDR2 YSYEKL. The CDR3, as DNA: TGCGCCAGCAGCCCTGAAAACGACAGTGGGTTTGAGACCCAGTACTTC. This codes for CASSPENDSGFETQYF.

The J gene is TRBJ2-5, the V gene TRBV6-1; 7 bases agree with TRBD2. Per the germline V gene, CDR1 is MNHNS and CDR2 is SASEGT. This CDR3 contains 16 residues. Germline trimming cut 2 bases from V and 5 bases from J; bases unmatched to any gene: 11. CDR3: CASSETLAEEWETQYF. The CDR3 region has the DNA TGTGCCAGCAGTGAAACGCTAGCGGAAGAGTGGGAGACCCAGTACTTC.

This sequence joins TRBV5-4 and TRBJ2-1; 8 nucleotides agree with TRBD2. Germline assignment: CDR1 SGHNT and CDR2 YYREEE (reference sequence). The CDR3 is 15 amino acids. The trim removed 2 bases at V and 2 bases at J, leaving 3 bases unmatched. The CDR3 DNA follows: TGTGCCAGCAGCTTCCCGGGGGGGCCCTACAATGAGCAGTTCTTC. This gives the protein CASSFPGGPYNEQFF. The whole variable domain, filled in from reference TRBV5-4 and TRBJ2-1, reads ETGVTQSPTHLIKTRGQQVTLRCSSQSGHNTVSWYQQALGQGPQFIFQYYREEENGRGNFPPRFSGLQFPNYSSELNVNALELDDSALYLCASSFPGGPYNEQFFGPGTRLTVL.

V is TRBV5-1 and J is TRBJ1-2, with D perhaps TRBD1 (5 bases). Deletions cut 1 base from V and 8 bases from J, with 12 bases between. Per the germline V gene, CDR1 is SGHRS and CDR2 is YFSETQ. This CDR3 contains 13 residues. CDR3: CASSLTPRGGYTF. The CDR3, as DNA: TGCGCCAGCAGCTTGACACCTAGGGGAGGCTACACCTTC.

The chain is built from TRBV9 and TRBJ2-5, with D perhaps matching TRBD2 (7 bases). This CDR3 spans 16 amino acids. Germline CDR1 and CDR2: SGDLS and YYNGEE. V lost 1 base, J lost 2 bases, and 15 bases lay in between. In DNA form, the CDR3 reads TGTGCCAGCAGCGTAATTTGCGGGGGCGCGCAAGAGACCCAGTACTTC. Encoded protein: CASSVICGGAQETQYF.

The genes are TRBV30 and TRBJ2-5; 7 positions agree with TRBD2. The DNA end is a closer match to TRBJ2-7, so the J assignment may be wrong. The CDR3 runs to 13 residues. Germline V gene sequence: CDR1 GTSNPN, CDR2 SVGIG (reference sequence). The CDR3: CAWSRRGSYEQYF. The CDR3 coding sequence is TGTGCCTGGAGTCGGCGGGGGTCCTACGAGCAGTACTTC.

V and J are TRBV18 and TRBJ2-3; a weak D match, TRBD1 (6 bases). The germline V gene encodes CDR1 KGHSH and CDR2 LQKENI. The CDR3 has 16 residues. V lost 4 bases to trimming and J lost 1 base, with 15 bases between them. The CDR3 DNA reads TGTGCCAGCTCACACTCCTTCGAGGGGGGCACAGATACGCAGTATTTT. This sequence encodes CASSHSFEGGTDTQYF.

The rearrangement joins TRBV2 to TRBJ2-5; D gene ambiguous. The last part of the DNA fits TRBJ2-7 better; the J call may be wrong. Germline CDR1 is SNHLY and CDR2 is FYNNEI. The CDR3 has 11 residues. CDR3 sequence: CASKESYEQYF. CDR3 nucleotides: TGTGCCAGCAAAGAGTCCTACGAGCAGTACTTC.

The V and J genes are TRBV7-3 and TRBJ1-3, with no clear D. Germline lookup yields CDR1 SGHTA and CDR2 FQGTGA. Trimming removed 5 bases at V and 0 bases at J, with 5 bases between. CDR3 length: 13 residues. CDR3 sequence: CASSPGSGNTIYF. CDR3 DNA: TGTGCCAGCAGCCCGGGCTCTGGAAACACCATATATTTT.

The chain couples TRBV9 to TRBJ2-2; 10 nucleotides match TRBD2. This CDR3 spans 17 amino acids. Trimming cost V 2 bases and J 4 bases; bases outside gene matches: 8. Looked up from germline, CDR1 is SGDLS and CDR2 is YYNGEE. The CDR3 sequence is CASSVRERGGLTGELFF. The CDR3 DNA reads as TGTGCCAGCAGCGTTAGGGAGCGGGGGGGCCTCACCGGGGAGCTGTTTTTT.

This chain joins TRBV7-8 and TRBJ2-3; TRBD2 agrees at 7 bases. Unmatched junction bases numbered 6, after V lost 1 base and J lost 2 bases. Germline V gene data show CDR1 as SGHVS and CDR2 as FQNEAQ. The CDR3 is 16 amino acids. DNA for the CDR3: TGTGCCAGCAGCTTAGTGAGTAGCGGGTTCACAGATACGCAGTATTTT. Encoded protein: CASSLVSSGFTDTQYF.

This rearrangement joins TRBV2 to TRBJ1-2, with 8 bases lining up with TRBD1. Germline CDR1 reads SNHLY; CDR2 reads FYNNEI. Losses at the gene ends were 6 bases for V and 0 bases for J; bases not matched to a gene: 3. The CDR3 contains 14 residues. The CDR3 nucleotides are TGTGCCAGCAGGGGGGACAGGCCTAACTATGGCTACACCTTC. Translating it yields CASRGDRPNYGYTF.

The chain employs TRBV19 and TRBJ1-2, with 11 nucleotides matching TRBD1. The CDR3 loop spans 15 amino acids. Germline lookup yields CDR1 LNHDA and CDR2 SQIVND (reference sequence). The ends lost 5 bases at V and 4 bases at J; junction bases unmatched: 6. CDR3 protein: CASSPGQGAFYGYTF. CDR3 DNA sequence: TGTGCCAGTAGTCCTGGACAGGGGGCGTTCTATGGCTACACCTTC.

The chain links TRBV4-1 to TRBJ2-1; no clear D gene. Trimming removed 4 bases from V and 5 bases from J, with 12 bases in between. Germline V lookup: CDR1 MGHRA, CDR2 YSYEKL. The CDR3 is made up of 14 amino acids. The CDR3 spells CASSPPVNHNEQFF. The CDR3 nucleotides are TGCGCCAGCAGCCCCCCGGTAAACCACAATGAGCAGTTCTTC.

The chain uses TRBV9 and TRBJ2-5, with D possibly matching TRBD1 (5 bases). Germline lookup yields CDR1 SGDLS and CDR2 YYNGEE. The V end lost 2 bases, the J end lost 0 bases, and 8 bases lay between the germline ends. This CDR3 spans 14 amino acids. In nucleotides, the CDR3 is TGTGCCAGCAGCGTTCCAGGGTACCAAGAGACCCAGTACTTC. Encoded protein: CASSVPGYQETQYF.

The CDR3 DNA reads TGTGCCGCCTCAAGCGCTGAAGCTTTCTTT. Its translation is CAASSAEAFF. J is TRBJ1-1 and V is TRBV30; D gene ambiguous. The CDR3 totals 10 residues. Per the germline V gene, CDR1 is GTSNPN and CDR2 is SVGIG (reference sequence). V lost 8 bases to trimming and J lost 6 bases, with 10 bases between them.

CDR3 sequence: CASSPYATAQETQYF. The DNA for the CDR3 is TGTGCCAGCAGCCCCTATGCTACAGCACAAGAGACCCAGTACTTC. The rearrangement joins TRBV7-8 to TRBJ2-5, with D uncertain. V was shortened by 5 bases and J by 2 bases, with 15 bases between the two germline ends. This CDR3 contains 15 residues. Germline V gene lookup returns CDR1 SGHVS and CDR2 FQNEAQ.

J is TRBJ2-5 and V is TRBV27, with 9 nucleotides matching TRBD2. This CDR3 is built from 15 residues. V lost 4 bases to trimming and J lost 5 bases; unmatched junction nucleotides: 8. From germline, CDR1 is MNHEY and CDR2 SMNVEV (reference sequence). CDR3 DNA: TGTGCCAGCAGTTCCCCCTTAGCGGGGGTCGAGACCCAGTACTTC. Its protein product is CASSSPLAGVETQYF.

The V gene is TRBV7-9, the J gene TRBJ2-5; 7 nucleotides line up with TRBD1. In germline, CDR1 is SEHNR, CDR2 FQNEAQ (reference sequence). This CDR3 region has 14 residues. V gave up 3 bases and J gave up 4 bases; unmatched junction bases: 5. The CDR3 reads CASSFDRVPETQYF. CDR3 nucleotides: TGTGCCAGCAGCTTTGACAGGGTCCCAGAGACCCAGTACTTC. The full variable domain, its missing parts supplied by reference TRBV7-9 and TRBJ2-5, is DTGVSQNPRHKITKRGQNVTFRCDPISEHNRLYWYRQTLGQGPEFLTYFQNEAQLEKSRLLSDRFSAERPKGSFSTLEIQRTEQGDSAMYLCASSFDRVPETQYFGPGTRLLVL.